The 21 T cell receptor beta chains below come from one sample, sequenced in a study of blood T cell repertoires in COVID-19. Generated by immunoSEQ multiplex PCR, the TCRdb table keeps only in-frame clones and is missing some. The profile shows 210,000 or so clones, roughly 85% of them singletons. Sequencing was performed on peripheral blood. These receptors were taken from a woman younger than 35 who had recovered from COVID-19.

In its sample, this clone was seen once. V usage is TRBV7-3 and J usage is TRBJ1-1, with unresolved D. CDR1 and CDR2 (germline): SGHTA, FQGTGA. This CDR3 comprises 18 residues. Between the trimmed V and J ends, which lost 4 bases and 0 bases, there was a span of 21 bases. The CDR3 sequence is CASSSPRIKTLLNTEAFF. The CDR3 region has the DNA TGTGCCAGCAGCTCCCCGAGGATAAAGACCTTACTGAACACTGAAGCTTTCTTT. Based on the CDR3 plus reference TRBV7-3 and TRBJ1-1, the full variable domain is GAGVSQTPSNKVTEKGKYVELRCDPISGHTALYWYRQSLGQGPEFLIYFQGTGAADDSGLPNDRFFAVRPEGSVSTLKIQRTERGDSAVYLCASSSPRIKTLLNTEAFFGQGTRLTVV.

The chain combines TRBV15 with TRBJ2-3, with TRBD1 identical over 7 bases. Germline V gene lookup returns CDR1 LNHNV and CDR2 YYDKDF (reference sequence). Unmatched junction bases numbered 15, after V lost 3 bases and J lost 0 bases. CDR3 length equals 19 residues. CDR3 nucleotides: TGTGCCACCAGCAGGGGTATTTTGTCTGGGACAGCTAGCACAGATACGCAGTATTTT. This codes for CATSRGILSGTASTDTQYF.

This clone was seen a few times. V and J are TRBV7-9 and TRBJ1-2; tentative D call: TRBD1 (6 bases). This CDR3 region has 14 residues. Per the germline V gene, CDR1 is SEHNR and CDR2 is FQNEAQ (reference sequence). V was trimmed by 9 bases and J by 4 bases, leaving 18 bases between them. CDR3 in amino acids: CASNNRERGYGYTF. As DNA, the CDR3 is TGTGCCAGTAATAACAGGGAAAGGGGCTATGGCTACACCTTC.

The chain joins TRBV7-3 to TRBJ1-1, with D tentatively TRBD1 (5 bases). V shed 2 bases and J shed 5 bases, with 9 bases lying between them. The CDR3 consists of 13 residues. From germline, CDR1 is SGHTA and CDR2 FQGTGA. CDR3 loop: CASSLGGRTEAFF. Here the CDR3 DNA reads TGTGCCAGCAGCTTAGGGGGGAGAACTGAAGCTTTCTTT.

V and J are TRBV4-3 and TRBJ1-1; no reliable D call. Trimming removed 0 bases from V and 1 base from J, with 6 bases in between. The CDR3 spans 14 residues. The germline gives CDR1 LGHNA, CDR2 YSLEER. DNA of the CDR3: TGCGCCAGCAGCCAAGAGGCAGGGAACACTGAAGCTTTCTTT. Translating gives CASSQEAGNTEAFF.

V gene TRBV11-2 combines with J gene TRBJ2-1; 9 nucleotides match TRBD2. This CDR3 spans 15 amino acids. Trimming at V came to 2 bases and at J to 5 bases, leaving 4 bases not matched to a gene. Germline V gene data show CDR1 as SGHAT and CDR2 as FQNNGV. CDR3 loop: CASSLTAGGNNEQFF. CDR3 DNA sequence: TGTGCCAGCAGCTTAACAGCGGGAGGCAACAATGAGCAGTTCTTC.

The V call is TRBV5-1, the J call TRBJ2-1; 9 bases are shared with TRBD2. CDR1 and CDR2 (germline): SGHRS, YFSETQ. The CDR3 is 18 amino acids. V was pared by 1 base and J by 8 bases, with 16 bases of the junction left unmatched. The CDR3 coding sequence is TGCGCCAGCAGCTTGCGGGGCTTAGCGGGAGTTACCGGCGATGAGCAGTTCTTC. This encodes CASSLRGLAGVTGDEQFF.

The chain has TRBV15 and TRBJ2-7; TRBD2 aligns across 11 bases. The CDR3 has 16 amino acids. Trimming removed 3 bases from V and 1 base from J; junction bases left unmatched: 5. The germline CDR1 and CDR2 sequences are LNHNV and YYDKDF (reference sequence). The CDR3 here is CATSSPGTSGSYEQYF. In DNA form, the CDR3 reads TGTGCCACCAGCAGTCCCGGGACTAGCGGTTCCTACGAGCAGTACTTC.

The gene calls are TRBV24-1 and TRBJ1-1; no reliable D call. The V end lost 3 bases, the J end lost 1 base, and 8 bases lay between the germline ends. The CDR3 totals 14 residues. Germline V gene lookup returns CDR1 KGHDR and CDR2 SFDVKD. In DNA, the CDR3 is TGTGCCACCAGTGATCCTAGACGGAACACTGAAGCTTTCTTT. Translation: CATSDPRRNTEAFF.

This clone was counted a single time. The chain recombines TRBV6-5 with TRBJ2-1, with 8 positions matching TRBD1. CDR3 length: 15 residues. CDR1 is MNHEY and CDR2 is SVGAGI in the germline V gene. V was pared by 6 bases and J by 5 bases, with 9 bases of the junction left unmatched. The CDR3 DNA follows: TGTGCCAGCAGCATCCAGGGGGCGTCACACAATGAGCAGTTCTTC. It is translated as CASSIQGASHNEQFF.

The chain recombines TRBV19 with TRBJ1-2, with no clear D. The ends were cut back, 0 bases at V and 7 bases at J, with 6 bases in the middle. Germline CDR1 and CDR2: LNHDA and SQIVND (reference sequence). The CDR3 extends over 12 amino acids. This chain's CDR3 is CASSIERAGYTF. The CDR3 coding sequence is TGTGCCAGTAGTATAGAGCGGGCTGGCTACACCTTC.

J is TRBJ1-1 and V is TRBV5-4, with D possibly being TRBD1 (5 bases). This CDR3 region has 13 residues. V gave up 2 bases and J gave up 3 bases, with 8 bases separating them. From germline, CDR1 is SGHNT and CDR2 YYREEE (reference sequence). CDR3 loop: CASSLAGDTEAFF. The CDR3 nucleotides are TGTGCCAGCAGCTTAGCGGGGGACACTGAAGCTTTCTTT.

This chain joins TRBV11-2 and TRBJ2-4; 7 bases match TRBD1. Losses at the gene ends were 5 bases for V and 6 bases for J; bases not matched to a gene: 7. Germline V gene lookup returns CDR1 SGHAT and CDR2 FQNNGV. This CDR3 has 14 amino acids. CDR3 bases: TGTGCCAGCAGCGGGACAGACAACACAAACATTCAGTACTTC. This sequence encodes CASSGTDNTNIQYF.

The CDR3 region is CASSPVDRRDIQYF. CDR3 sequence (DNA): TGTGCCAGCAGTCCGGTTGACAGGCGGGACATTCAGTACTTC. This chain connects TRBV27 to TRBJ2-4; perhaps TRBD1 as D (6 bases). CDR3 length equals 14 residues. Germline lookup yields CDR1 MNHEY and CDR2 SMNVEV (reference sequence). V lost 5 bases, J lost 8 bases, and 16 bases lay in between.

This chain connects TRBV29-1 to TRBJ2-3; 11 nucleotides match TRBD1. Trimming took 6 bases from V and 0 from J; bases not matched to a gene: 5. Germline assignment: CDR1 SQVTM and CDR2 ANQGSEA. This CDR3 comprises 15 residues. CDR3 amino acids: CSVDRGLGSTDTQYF. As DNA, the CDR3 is TGCAGCGTGGACAGGGGGCTCGGAAGCACAGATACGCAGTATTTT.

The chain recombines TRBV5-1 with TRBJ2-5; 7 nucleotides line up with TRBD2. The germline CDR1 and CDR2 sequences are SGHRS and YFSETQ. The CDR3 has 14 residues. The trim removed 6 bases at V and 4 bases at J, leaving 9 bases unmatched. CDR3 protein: CASTTRWGGETQYF. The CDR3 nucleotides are TGCGCCAGCACAACAAGATGGGGGGGAGAGACCCAGTACTTC.

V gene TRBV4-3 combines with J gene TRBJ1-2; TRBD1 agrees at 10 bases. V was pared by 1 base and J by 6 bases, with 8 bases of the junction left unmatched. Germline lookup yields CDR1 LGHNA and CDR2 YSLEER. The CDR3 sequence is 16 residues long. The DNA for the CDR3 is TGCGCCAGCAGCCAAGGTCCCGGGACAGGGGCGCATGGCTACACCTTC. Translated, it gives CASSQGPGTGAHGYTF.

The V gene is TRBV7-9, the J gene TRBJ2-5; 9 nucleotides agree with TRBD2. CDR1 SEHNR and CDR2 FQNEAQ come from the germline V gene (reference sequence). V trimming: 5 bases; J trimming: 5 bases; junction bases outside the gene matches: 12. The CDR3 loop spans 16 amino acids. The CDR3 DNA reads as TGTGCCAGCAGCACAGGCTTAGCGGGGGCGCGGGAGACCCAGTACTTC. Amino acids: CASSTGLAGARETQYF.

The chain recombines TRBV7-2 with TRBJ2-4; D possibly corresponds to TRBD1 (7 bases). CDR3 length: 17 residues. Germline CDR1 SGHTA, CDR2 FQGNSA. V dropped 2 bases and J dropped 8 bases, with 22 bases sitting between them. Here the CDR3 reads CASSLSMRGQGEYIQYF. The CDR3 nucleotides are TGTGCCAGCAGCTTATCAATGCGGGGCCAGGGGGAATACATTCAGTACTTC. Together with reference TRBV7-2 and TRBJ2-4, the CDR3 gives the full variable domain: GAGVSQSPSNKVTEKGKDVELRCDPISGHTALYWYRQSLGQGLEFLIYFQGNSAPDKSGLPSDRFSAERTGGSVSTLTIQRTQQEDSAVYLCASSLSMRGQGEYIQYFGAGTRLSVL.

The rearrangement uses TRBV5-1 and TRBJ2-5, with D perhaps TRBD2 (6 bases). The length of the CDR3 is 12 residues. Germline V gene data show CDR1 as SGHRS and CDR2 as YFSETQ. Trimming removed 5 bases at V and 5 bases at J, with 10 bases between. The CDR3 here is CASSRGMETQYF. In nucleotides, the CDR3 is TGCGCCAGCAGTCGGGGGATGGAGACCCAGTACTTC.

The CDR3: CASSLLAGPAGALNTEAFF. In DNA form, the CDR3 reads TGTGCCAGCAGCTTACTAGCCGGGCCGGCGGGGGCCTTGAACACTGAAGCTTTCTTT. The V and J genes are TRBV7-3 and TRBJ1-1; D perhaps matches TRBD1 (6 bases). V was clipped by 2 bases and J by 0 bases, with 22 bases between them. Germline lookup yields CDR1 SGHTA and CDR2 FQGTGA. The CDR3 is 19 amino acids.